This T cell receptor (beta chain) derives from a study of T cells in Graves' hyperthyroidism and ophthalmopathy. Turning to the study itself: Peripheral blood was secured at the point of initial diagnosis, before any treatment. The study's findings and limits: Blood also showed most of the thyroid clonotypes that were expanded above 0.001.

The study based diagnoses on clinical symptoms, serum thyroxine and TRAb, thyroid ultrasound and orbital computed tomography. This clonotype was seen repeatedly, ten times or more. Its specificity is not known. TCR beta CDR3 region amplification was performed from RNA transcripts. RT-PCR in the first round (using the HTBI primer set) targeted the TCR CDR3. TCRdb reanalysed the multiplex PCR reads using MiXCR and keeps one entry per CDR3 protein. The table records a few hundred thousand distinct CDR3 sequences, roughly 20% of them present only once. Sequencing used blood. The sequence was obtained from a man younger than 35 with Graves' hyperthyroidism.

The DNA of the CDR3 is TGTGCCACCGCTGACAGGCTGAACACTGAAGCTTTCTTT. Translating gives CATADRLNTEAFF. This sequence joins TRBV15 and TRBJ1-1, with D perhaps matching TRBD1 (6 bases). Deletions cut 8 bases from V and 0 bases from J, with 10 bases between. This CDR3 region has 13 residues. Germline-derived CDR1 and CDR2 are LNHNV and YYDKDF (reference sequence).